The TCR beta chain described here comes from a study of blood T cell repertoires in COVID-19 (dated by TCRdb to 2020 to 2022). General notes on the study: The collaborator samples originated in the United States, Italy and Spain and spanned the acute and convalescent phases of COVID-19. Where HLA class I and class II types were available, the types were taken from metadata supplied by the sample provider, not from assay-based typing. Deeply sampled blood TCRbeta repertoires from subjects exposed to, actively infected with, or recovered from COVID-19 were included in the dataset. The prospective study material was composed of cDNA or gDNA derived from T cells, B-cell-depleted T cells, or PBMCs. A freely available public database, intended as a resource for researchers studying the immune response to SARS-CoV-2, is where the repertoires were released. The samples were drawn from two sources: the first 160 participants of the ongoing ImmuneRACE study, and 1,000 to 1,500 subjects contributed by 6 global collaborators. Sample metadata almost always included a de-identified subject ID, COVID-19 status, age in years and sex. The research as a whole found: The quantity of clinical and demographic metadata differed by source and by participant and was supplied without curation.

The CDR3 holds 16 amino acids from the cysteine to the phenylalanine. Solely the CDR3 DNA is kept, with 48 bases framed from the first base. V gives up 4 bases and J gives up 2 bases, and the segment between their germline ends measures 17 bases. As encoded in the germline V gene (reference sequence), CDR1 is MNHEY while CDR2 is SMNVEV. TCRbeta CDR3 regions were amplified from genomic DNA using the immunoSEQ Assay, a bias-controlled multiplex PCR. The original pipeline was this. The number of nucleated cells in each sample was estimated by amplification of reference gene primers within the assay. Sequence reads were collapsed and filtered to measure the absolute abundance of every unique TCRbeta CDR3 rearrangement. Productive Simpson clonality was computed per sample as the square root of Simpson's diversity index over productive rearrangements. Sourced from immuneACCESS, this table was stored by TCRdb with only in-frame sequences that have V and J called. A share of the clones is absent; for the studies checked, an unresolved V gene accounts for under half, and the remainder has no known explanation. V and J calls and clone size follow that table, whereas D and trimming were derived from the DNA. The sample table contains approximately 280,000 clones; only one count was recorded for 70% to 90% of them. Less than 6.5% of the sample comes from the top ten.

To note about this clone: Its cognate antigen has yet to be identified. No base qualities exist here, and no much larger clone lies one base off it.

Whole blood was collected in K2EDTA tubes by collaborating institutions according to the institutions' own protocols. For TCRbeta analysis, collaborators shipped samples as frozen whole blood, isolated PBMCs, or DNA extracted from either of those sample types. The TCR originated in a man aged 50 to 59 with active or convalescent COVID-19. The chain was built from TRBV27 and TRBJ1-1; TRBD1 is possibly the D segment (5 matching bases). The specimen sequenced was peripheral blood. CDR3 protein: CASSWSRVSRNTEAFF. Read as DNA, the sequence is TGTGCCAGCAGTTGGTCCAGGGTATCTAGAAACACTGAAGCTTTCTTT.